One and the same sample provided the 24 T cell receptor beta chains below, sequenced in a study of radiotherapy plus CTLA-4 blockade in lung cancer. TCRdb's table, derived via immunoSEQ multiplex PCR, lists solely in-frame clones and lacks some. The table records approximately 45,000 clones, 50% to 70% of them present only once. Here the sequenced sample was peripheral blood, taken from a patient treated with radiotherapy plus ipilimumab. Source of these receptors: a human donor with non-small cell lung cancer who had a partial response to radiotherapy plus ipilimumab.

The chain carries TRBV9 and TRBJ2-2; the match to TRBD2 covers 8 bases. The junction had 5 bases not matched to a gene; V was cut back by 5 bases and J by 2 bases. Per germline, CDR1 SGDLS and CDR2 YYNGEE. This CDR3 comprises 15 residues. CDR3 residues: CASRGSGDNTGELFF. The DNA of the CDR3 is TGTGCCAGCAGGGGTAGCGGGGATAACACCGGGGAGCTGTTTTTT.

The J gene is TRBJ2-7, the V gene TRBV10-3, with 12 bases fitting TRBD1. Germline assignment: CDR1 ENHRY and CDR2 SYGVKD. V dropped 6 bases and J dropped 7; count of bases not matched to a gene: 13. This CDR3 has 16 residues. The CDR3 DNA sequence: TGTGCCATCAGCCCCGGGGGGGGACAGGGGGCGCAAGAGCAGTACTTC. Encoded protein: CAISPGGGQGAQEQYF.

The chain links TRBV7-6 to TRBJ2-5, with TRBD2 identical over 9 bases. Germline V gene data show CDR1 as SGHVS and CDR2 as FNYEAQ. CDR3 size: 17 residues. The V gene end was trimmed by 5 bases and the J gene end by 5 bases; junction bases not matched to a gene: 15. Written as DNA, the CDR3 is TGTGCCAGCAGCCCGCAGTGGGCGGGAGGGTCTGCGGAGACCCAGTACTTC. It is translated as CASSPQWAGGSAETQYF.

This chain links TRBV7-6 with TRBJ2-5; D possibly corresponds to TRBD1 (5 bases). CDR1 and CDR2 from the germline V gene are SGHVS and FNYEAQ. The CDR3 is 14 residues long. V lost 1 base to trimming and J lost 4 bases, with 10 bases between them. CDR3 amino acids: CASSLELGAETQYF. The CDR3 DNA sequence: TGTGCCAGCAGCTTAGAGTTAGGGGCAGAGACCCAGTACTTC.

The V gene is TRBV7-6, the J gene TRBJ1-2; D remains unclear. The CDR3 is 15 amino acids. Trimming took off 4 bases at V and 8 bases at J, with 20 bases between the two ends. Germline lookup yields CDR1 SGHVS and CDR2 FNYEAQ. CDR3 sequence: CASSSGSGSQYGYTF. DNA for the CDR3: TGTGCCAGCAGCTCGGGATCCGGGTCCCAATACGGCTACACCTTC.

The J gene is TRBJ2-1, the V gene TRBV4-1; perhaps TRBD2 as D (5 bases). The V gene lost 1 base and the J gene lost 3 bases, with 10 bases spanning the gap. Per germline, CDR1 MGHRA and CDR2 YSYEKL. The CDR3 spans 15 residues. The CDR3 here is CASSQVRELYNEQFF. CDR3 sequence (DNA): TGCGCCAGCAGCCAAGTACGGGAACTCTACAATGAGCAGTTCTTC.

This clone was detected only a few times. The J gene is TRBJ2-1, the V gene TRBV4-1; 8 bases are a match to TRBD2. With 4 bases clipped from V and 7 bases from J, the junction kept 12 bases outside the gene matches. This CDR3 comprises 16 residues. The germline V gene encodes CDR1 MGHRA and CDR2 YSYEKL. Written as DNA, the CDR3 is TGCGCCAGCAGCCTTCAAGGGCCGGGGGGGCAAAATGAGCAGTTCTTC. Amino acids: CASSLQGPGGQNEQFF.

This CDR3 is CASSKDRKFITEAFF. CDR3 nucleotides: TGTGCCAGCAGCAAAGACAGGAAGTTTATCACTGAAGCTTTCTTT. This chain joins TRBV5-6 and TRBJ1-1; D perhaps matches TRBD1 (6 bases). The germline gives CDR1 SGHDT, CDR2 YYEEEE. There are 15 residues in the CDR3. With 4 bases removed from V and 4 bases from J, the gap between germline ends came to 17 bases.

The V and J genes are TRBV7-2 and TRBJ1-3, with D unresolved. The CDR3 has 16 amino acids. Looked up from germline, CDR1 is SGHTA and CDR2 is FQGNSA. The V gene lost 0 bases and the J gene lost 0 bases, with 9 bases spanning the gap. The CDR3 loop reads CASSLATRSSGNTIYF. In DNA, the CDR3 is TGTGCCAGCAGCTTAGCAACCCGGAGCTCTGGAAACACCATATATTTT.

This clone came up once. The chain employs TRBV12-5 and TRBJ2-1, with a possible D match to TRBD1 (6 bases). Trimming stripped 1 base from V and 0 bases from J, with 13 bases between. The CDR3 loop spans 17 amino acids. Germline V gene sequence: CDR1 LGHNT, CDR2 FRNRAP. CDR3 sequence: CASGLAWGRSSYNEQFF. The CDR3 DNA sequence: TGTGCTAGTGGTTTGGCCTGGGGGCGTAGCTCCTACAATGAGCAGTTCTTC. Drawing the rest from reference TRBV12-5 and TRBJ2-1, the complete variable domain is DARVTQTPRHKVTEMGQEVTMRCQPILGHNTVFWYRQTMMQGLELLAYFRNRAPLDDSGMPKDRFSAEMPDATLATLKIQPSEPRDSAVYFCASGLAWGRSSYNEQFFGPGTRLTVL.

In DNA, the CDR3 is TGTGCCAGCGAGCAGGGGGCGGGTTATGAGCAGTTCTTC. Translated, it gives CASEQGAGYEQFF. The J gene is TRBJ2-1, the V gene TRBV6-5, with TRBD1 matching over 8 bases. Germline CDR1 is MNHEY and CDR2 is SVGAGI. The CDR3 sequence is 13 residues long. With 8 bases clipped from V and 8 bases from J, the junction kept 8 bases outside the gene matches.

The chain links TRBV5-1 to TRBJ2-3; 9 bases map to TRBD1. CDR1 is SGHRS, CDR2 YFSETQ, per germline. This CDR3 contains 15 residues. The trim removed 7 bases at V and 2 bases at J, leaving 8 bases unmatched. DNA for the CDR3: TGCGCCAGCCGGCGGACAGGGGAACCCACAGATACGCAGTATTTT. Its translation: CASRRTGEPTDTQYF.

The chain links TRBV4-3 to TRBJ1-6; TRBD1 matches at 9 bases. Germline-derived CDR1 and CDR2 are LGHNA and YSLEER. The CDR3 sequence is 15 residues long. V lost 2 bases and J lost 7; bases outside the gene matches: 3. The CDR3 nucleotides read TGCGCCAGCAGCCAAAGAGGACAGGGGAATTCACCCCTCCACTTT. It specifies CASSQRGQGNSPLHF.

This clone has only one observation. The genes are TRBV10-2 and TRBJ1-2; D is possibly TRBD1 (5 bases). The CDR3 extends over 13 amino acids. Germline loops: CDR1 WSHSY, CDR2 SAAADI. V was cut by 2 bases and J by 2 bases, with 6 bases left in between. Here the CDR3 reads CASSEAGNYGYTF. CDR3 in DNA: TGCGCCAGCAGTGAGGCAGGGAACTATGGCTACACCTTC.

The genes are TRBV5-1 and TRBJ1-1; D gene uncertain. This CDR3 contains 13 residues. Germline loops: CDR1 SGHRS, CDR2 YFSETQ. The V gene lost 3 bases and the J gene lost 3 bases, with 9 bases spanning the gap. The CDR3 sequence: CASSYATYTEAFF. For the CDR3, the DNA is TGCGCCAGCAGCTACGCAACTTACACTGAAGCTTTCTTT.

V and J are TRBV27 and TRBJ2-1; 10 bases align to TRBD2. Germline lookup yields CDR1 MNHEY and CDR2 SMNVEV (reference sequence). The CDR3 consists of 15 residues. V was pared by 5 bases and J by 3 bases, with 4 bases of the junction left unmatched. CDR3 DNA: TGTGCCAGCAGTCCAGCGGGAGGGGTCTACAATGAGCAGTTCTTC. This gives the protein CASSPAGGVYNEQFF.

CDR3 in DNA: TGTGCCAGCCGCAAGATACAGGGGTACTACGAGCAGTACTTC. The encoded protein is CASRKIQGYYEQYF. The chain combines TRBV27 with TRBJ2-7; 7 bases fit TRBD1. The V and J ends lost 8 bases and 3 bases, in that order; junction bases with no gene match: 10. Germline-derived CDR1 and CDR2 are MNHEY and SMNVEV (reference sequence). This CDR3 spans 14 amino acids.

The chain joins TRBV7-2 to TRBJ2-6, with D perhaps TRBD1 (5 bases). This CDR3 comprises 15 residues. CDR1 is SGHTA and CDR2 is FQGNSA in the germline V gene. Trimming removed 5 bases at V and 3 bases at J, with 11 bases between. The CDR3 coding sequence is TGTGCCAGCAGCCCCAGGGTGGGTGGGGCCAACGTCCTGACTTTC. This encodes CASSPRVGGANVLTF. Looking up the rest from reference TRBV7-2 and TRBJ2-6 gives the full variable domain: GAGVSQSPSNKVTEKGKDVELRCDPISGHTALYWYRQSLGQGLEFLIYFQGNSAPDKSGLPSDRFSAERTGGSVSTLTIQRTQQEDSAVYLCASSPRVGGANVLTFGAGSRLTVL.

This clone was seen at least ten times. The chain uses TRBV27 and TRBJ2-5; 11 bases map to TRBD2. The CDR3 runs to 15 residues. J lost 4 bases, V lost 5 bases, and 6 bases had no gene match. Germline assignment: CDR1 MNHEY and CDR2 SMNVEV (reference sequence). Written as DNA, the CDR3 is TGTGCCAGCAGTATAGCGGGGGGGACGTCAGAGACCCAGTACTTC. It is translated as CASSIAGGTSETQYF.

This chain links TRBV7-9 with TRBJ1-6, with D uncertain. Germline values: CDR1 SEHNR, CDR2 FQNEAQ (reference sequence). The V end lost 8 bases, the J end lost 6 bases, and 8 bases lay between the germline ends. The CDR3 covers 12 residues. The CDR3 coding sequence is TGTGCCAGCTGTCCCGGTAATTCACCCCTCCACTTT. It codes for CASCPGNSPLHF.

This chain connects TRBV5-8 to TRBJ1-1, with 10 nucleotides matching TRBD1. This CDR3 region has 15 residues. The germline gives CDR1 SGHTS, CDR2 YDEGEE. The trim removed 0 bases at V and 1 base at J, leaving 0 bases unmatched. The CDR3 DNA follows: TGTGCCAGCAGCTTGGGGACAGGGGGGAACACTGAAGCTTTCTTT. Protein sequence: CASSLGTGGNTEAFF. The entire variable domain, with the rest obtained from reference TRBV5-8 and TRBJ1-1, is as follows: EAGVTQSPTHLIKTRGQQATLRCSPISGHTSVYWYQQALGLGLQFLLWYDEGEERNRGNFPPRFSGRQFPNYSSELNVNALELEDSALYLCASSLGTGGNTEAFFGQGTRLTVV.

The chain uses TRBV18 and TRBJ1-6; 9 bases are a match to TRBD1. This CDR3 is 15 amino acids long. The V gene end was trimmed by 0 bases and the J gene end by 10 bases; junction bases not matched to a gene: 4. Germline CDR1 is KGHSH and CDR2 is LQKENI. CDR3 region: CASSPPGQGLSPLHF. The CDR3 region has the DNA TGTGCCAGCTCACCACCGGGACAGGGACTCTCACCCCTCCACTTT.

This clone has a handful of counts. The chain joins TRBV27 to TRBJ1-1, with 7 bases fitting TRBD1. V trimming: 2 bases; J trimming: 5 bases; junction bases outside the gene matches: 2. The CDR3 is 13 amino acids. Germline V gene lookup returns CDR1 MNHEY and CDR2 SMNVEV (reference sequence). The CDR3 DNA reads as TGTGCCAGCAGTTTAGCCAGGGGGACTGAAGCTTTCTTT. It codes for CASSLARGTEAFF.

The chain has TRBV4-3 and TRBJ1-4; 7 nucleotides align to TRBD1. This CDR3 has 14 residues. V trimming: 0 bases; J trimming: 12 bases; junction bases outside the gene matches: 7. Germline-derived CDR1 and CDR2 are LGHNA and YSLEER. CDR3 sequence (DNA): TGCGCCAGCAGCCAAGAAGGGGGCAGGGTCGAACTGTTTTTT. Translation gives CASSQEGGRVELFF.